The 32 T cell receptor beta chains below all came from one sample that was sequenced in a study of blood T cells in healthy people across ages. Through a sample-barcoded 5' primer and a J-beta primer mix, a second PCR was run for about 6 to 12 cycles. In TCRdb, the 5' RACE reads were re-called with MiXCR into one record per CDR3 protein. The sample includes hundreds of thousands of distinct CDR3 sequences, roughly 25% seen only once; the top ten take just under 9.5%. These records were also assigned to another study, of T cells of mothers and their children.

Material for sequencing was blood. Every receptor here comes from a boy between 10 and 17 years old in good health.

The J gene is TRBJ2-5, the V gene TRBV28; 9 bases are shared with TRBD2. Looked up from germline, CDR1 is MDHEN and CDR2 is SYDVKM. This CDR3 is built from 14 residues. The V segment lost 4 bases and the J segment 6 bases; nucleotides outside the gene matches: 6. The CDR3 DNA reads TGTGCCAGCAGTTCTCTAGCGGGACCGAAGACCCAGTACTTC. The encoded protein is CASSSLAGPKTQYF.

This clonotype has just one count. J is TRBJ2-1 and V is TRBV14; 7 bases map to TRBD1. Losses at the gene ends were 2 bases for V and 3 bases for J; bases not matched to a gene: 7. The CDR3 is 16 residues long. The germline gives CDR1 SGHDN, CDR2 FVKESK. In DNA, the CDR3 is TGTGCCAGCAGCCAAAGGGGGCCCCTAATCTACAATGAGCAGTTCTTC. This sequence encodes CASSQRGPLIYNEQFF.

This clonotype was seen a few times. The chain combines TRBV3-1 with TRBJ2-5; the D gene is possibly TRBD2 (7 bases). The J call may not be correct, given that the DNA end is closer to TRBJ2-1. This CDR3 has 14 amino acids. The germline V gene has CDR1 LGHDT and CDR2 YNNKEL (reference sequence). CDR3 residues: CASSHPEAGAGQFF. CDR3 nucleotides: TGTGCCAGCAGCCACCCCGAGGCGGGGGCTGGACAGTTCTTC.

This clonotype was picked up a small number of times. The junction departs from germline at one end; a sequencing error may be responsible. The chain carries TRBV6-5 and TRBJ1-6; D remains unclear. The CDR3 is 15 residues long. CDR1 and CDR2 (germline): MNHEY, SVGAGI. CDR3 protein: CASSLSSSYNSPLHF. The DNA for the CDR3 is TGTGCCAGCAGCCTGTCGAGCTCCTACAATTCACCCCTCCACTTT.

This clonotype was found many times. The V call is TRBV29-1, the J call TRBJ1-4, with 8 nucleotides matching TRBD1. Germline CDR1 reads SQVTM; CDR2 reads ANQGSEA. The J segment lost 6 bases and the V segment lost 6 bases, leaving 6 bases of the junction unmatched. CDR3 length: 13 amino acids. CDR3 region: CSVARGPDEKLFF. The DNA of the CDR3 is TGCAGCGTAGCCAGGGGGCCGGATGAAAAACTGTTTTTT.

This chain links TRBV2 with TRBJ2-1, with 8 bases fitting TRBD2. The CDR3 spans 14 residues. Germline loops: CDR1 SNHLY, CDR2 FYNNEI. Losses at the gene ends were 8 bases for V and 0 bases for J; bases not matched to a gene: 3. The CDR3 DNA follows: TGTGCCAGCGCAGCGGGGGCCTCCTACAATGAGCAGTTCTTC. Protein product: CASAAGASYNEQFF.

J is TRBJ2-1 and V is TRBV10-3; no reliable D call. This CDR3 region has 16 residues. CDR1 ENHRY and CDR2 SYGVKD come from the germline V gene. The V end lost 3 bases, the J end lost 3 bases, and 15 bases lay between the germline ends. The CDR3 sequence: CAISDSWPDHYNEQFF. CDR3 bases: TGTGCCATCAGTGATTCGTGGCCAGACCACTACAATGAGCAGTTCTTC.

This clonotype was observed a handful of times. The chain recombines TRBV18 with TRBJ2-5; 8 bases agree with TRBD2. Trimming took 3 bases from V and 5 from J; bases not matched to a gene: 14. The germline CDR1 and CDR2 sequences are KGHSH and LQKENI. CDR3 length equals 17 residues. This CDR3 is CASSPSPISSGSETQYF. CDR3 in DNA: TGTGCCAGCTCACCTTCACCAATAAGCAGCGGGAGCGAGACCCAGTACTTC.

A few counts support this clonotype. The genes are TRBV29-1 and TRBJ2-1; D perhaps matches TRBD1 (6 bases). Trimming stripped 7 bases from V and 5 bases from J, with 18 bases between. The CDR3 has 14 residues. Looked up from germline, CDR1 is SQVTM and CDR2 is ANQGSEA. Here the CDR3 DNA reads TGCAGCGCCAGCCGCTGGACAGACGACAATGAGCAGTTCTTC. Encoded protein: CSASRWTDDNEQFF.

This clonotype occurred a few times. The chain employs TRBV29-1 and TRBJ2-5, with D possibly being TRBD1 or TRBD2 (5 bases each). Gene TRBJ2-7 matches the end of the DNA better, so the J call may be wrong. Germline loops: CDR1 SQVTM, CDR2 ANQGSEA. CDR3 size: 14 residues. Written as DNA, the CDR3 is TGCAGCGTTGAAGAAGCCACGGGGCCCTACGAGCAGTACTTC. As protein: CSVEEATGPYEQYF.

The genes are TRBV15 and TRBJ2-1; no firm D call. CDR1 is LNHNV, CDR2 YYDKDF, per germline (reference sequence). This CDR3 spans 13 amino acids. V was shortened by 5 bases and J by 7 bases, with 12 bases between the two germline ends. The CDR3 sequence: CATSFAEWNEQFF. As DNA, the CDR3 is TGTGCCACCAGCTTCGCTGAGTGGAATGAGCAGTTCTTC.

V gene TRBV7-2 combines with J gene TRBJ2-4, with 8 positions matching TRBD1. Germline assignment: CDR1 SGHTA and CDR2 FQGNSA. J lost 0 bases, V lost 6 bases, and 10 bases had no gene match. This CDR3 spans 17 amino acids. CDR3 region: CASSPQGATVAKNIQYF. CDR3 DNA: TGTGCCAGCAGTCCTCAGGGGGCCACGGTAGCCAAAAACATTCAGTACTTC.

This clonotype turned up a few times. In DNA form, the CDR3 reads TGTGCCAGCAGTTTAACCCCTGGGAGCAATCAGCCCCAGCATTTT. Amino acids: CASSLTPGSNQPQHF. J is TRBJ1-5 and V is TRBV12-3 or TRBV12-4; no firm D call. This CDR3 is built from 15 residues. Trimming took off 2 bases at V and 1 base at J, with 9 bases between the two ends.

The chain uses TRBV24-1 and TRBJ2-2, with a tentative D call TRBD1 (6 bases). In germline, CDR1 is KGHDR, CDR2 SFDVKD. The CDR3 has 15 residues. V was cut by 7 bases and J by 0 bases, with 11 bases left in between. The CDR3 sequence: CATSRQDTNTGELFF. The CDR3 nucleotides read TGTGCCACCAGCCGACAGGATACGAACACCGGGGAGCTGTTTTTT.

The chain joins TRBV7-9 to TRBJ2-5; 13 bases match TRBD2. TRBJ2-1 explains the end of the DNA better; the J call may be wrong. CDR3 size: 17 residues. Germline V CDR1 and CDR2: SEHNR, FQNEAQ (reference sequence). As DNA, the CDR3 is TGTGCCAGCAGCTCTACTAGCGGGGGGGCCAGTTACAATGAGCAGTTCTTC. Amino acid sequence: CASSSTSGGASYNEQFF.

On this clonotype itself: One junction end disagrees with the germline gene, perhaps due to a read error. The chain employs TRBV2 and TRBJ1-2; no clear D. The CDR3 runs 13 residues. Germline V gene sequence: CDR1 SNHLY, CDR2 FYNNEI. The CDR3 nucleotides are TGTGCCAGCGGTGAGGTCACCAGCTATGGCTACACCTTC. Residues: CASGEVTSYGYTF.

Ten or more counts support this clonotype. This chain uses TRBV29-1 with TRBJ2-7; 8 bases line up with TRBD1. Per germline, CDR1 SQVTM and CDR2 ANQGSEA. After removal of 5 bases from V and 5 bases from J, the junction contained 8 bases not matched to a gene. The length of the CDR3 is 13 residues. The DNA of the CDR3 is TGCAGCGTTTCGCCAGGGGGCATCGACGAGCAGTACTTC. It encodes CSVSPGGIDEQYF.

The CDR3: CASSPGDSSLKETQYF. Here the CDR3 DNA reads TGTGCCAGCAGTCCAGGGGACAGTAGCCTGAAGGAGACCCAGTACTTC. This sequence joins TRBV27 and TRBJ2-5; 7 bases match TRBD1. V lost 5 bases and J lost 5; bases outside the gene matches: 14. The CDR3 spans 16 residues. Germline V gives CDR1 MNHEY, CDR2 SMNVEV (reference sequence).

V gene TRBV12-3 or TRBV12-4 combines with J gene TRBJ1-2; D unresolved. The CDR3 covers 15 residues. Trimming stripped 6 bases from V and 8 bases from J, with 22 bases between. CDR3 DNA sequence: TGTGCCAGCAGCCCGACCCGGCAGCAAAGATACGGCTACACCTTC. Translating gives CASSPTRQQRYGYTF.

In its sample, this clonotype was seen a few times. The J gene is TRBJ2-5, the V gene TRBV7-6; D is possibly TRBD2 (5 bases). Germline V gives CDR1 SGHVS, CDR2 FNYEAQ. The CDR3 contains 15 residues. With 4 bases removed from V and 5 bases from J, the gap between germline ends came to 17 bases. CDR3 amino acids: CASSSDGMAGETQYF. CDR3 coding DNA: TGTGCCAGCAGCTCGGACGGGATGGCTGGGGAGACCCAGTACTTC.

This clonotype was counted between two and nine times. The chain carries TRBV2 and TRBJ2-3; TRBD2 might be the D (7 bases). V lost 4 bases to trimming and J lost 5 bases, with 19 bases between them. Germline CDR1 reads SNHLY; CDR2 reads FYNNEI. This CDR3 region has 16 residues. CDR3 protein: CASSGYYRGAVDTQYF. The CDR3 nucleotides are TGTGCCAGCAGTGGTTATTACCGGGGGGCGGTAGATACGCAGTATTTT.

The chain combines TRBV6-2 or TRBV6-3 with TRBJ2-5, with D hard to call. Germline V gene lookup returns CDR1 MNHEY and CDR2 SVGEGT. The CDR3 length is 14 residues. V lost 5 bases to trimming and J lost 4 bases, with 14 bases between them. The CDR3 region is CASSPYRSGETQYF. Written as DNA, the CDR3 is TGTGCCAGCAGTCCCTACCGCTCGGGAGAGACCCAGTACTTC.

The genes are TRBV7-9 and TRBJ1-5, with D possibly TRBD1 on 6 matching bases. The CDR3 sequence is 18 residues long. Trimming removed 5 bases at V and 0 bases at J, with 20 bases between. Germline-derived CDR1 and CDR2 are SEHNR and FQNEAQ (reference sequence). The CDR3: CASSPYPGRGGSNQPQHF. CDR3 DNA: TGTGCCAGCAGCCCCTACCCCGGCAGGGGTGGTAGCAATCAGCCCCAGCATTTT.

This clonotype showed up just once. The chain uses TRBV10-3 and TRBJ2-5; 9 bases line up with TRBD2. CDR3 length: 14 residues. Germline loops: CDR1 ENHRY, CDR2 SYGVKD. V was pared by 10 bases and J by 2 bases, with 8 bases of the junction left unmatched. This CDR3 reads CATRLAVGQETQYF. CDR3 in DNA: TGTGCCACCCGACTAGCGGTCGGACAAGAGACCCAGTACTTC.

There are a few counts of this clonotype. V usage is TRBV21-1 and J usage is TRBJ2-4; the listed D gene, TRBD2, was not tested against the DNA. TRBV21-1 is a known pseudogene. This CDR3 region has 17 residues. The CDR3 is CASSPWGSGLAKNIQYF. In DNA form, the CDR3 reads TGTGCCAGCAGCCCCTGGGGTAGCGGTTTAGCCAAAAACATTCAGTACTTC.

V gene TRBV3-1 combines with J gene TRBJ2-1; D unclear. The tail of the sequence fits TRBJ2-7 better, so the J call may be wrong. The CDR3 covers 15 residues. Germline values: CDR1 LGHDT, CDR2 YNNKEL (reference sequence). CDR3 DNA: TGTGCCAGCAGCCAAGCCTTTAGAAGGTCCGACGAGCAGTACTTC. Translation gives CASSQAFRRSDEQYF.

The rearrangement links TRBV12-3 or TRBV12-4 to TRBJ2-5, with D possibly being TRBD1 or TRBD2 (5 bases each). The CDR3 consists of 15 residues. The germline V and J ends were trimmed by 4 bases and 2 bases, with 14 bases remaining between them. This chain's CDR3 is CASSSGRSGQETQYF. The CDR3 nucleotides are TGTGCCAGCAGTTCAGGGAGATCGGGTCAAGAGACCCAGTACTTC.

The chain couples TRBV7-9 to TRBJ1-5, with 10 nucleotides matching TRBD1. Germline loops: CDR1 SEHNR, CDR2 FQNEAQ (reference sequence). With V trimmed by 5 bases and J by 2 bases, 9 bases remained unmatched. This CDR3 region has 17 residues. CDR3 in DNA: TGTGCCAGCAGCGTAACTCCCGGGACAGGGGGCAATCAGCCCCAGCATTTT. Protein sequence: CASSVTPGTGGNQPQHF.

J is TRBJ2-3 and V is TRBV20-1, with 11 bases matching TRBD2. Unmatched junction bases numbered 9, after V lost 8 bases and J lost 5 bases. The CDR3 is 14 amino acids. Germline CDR1 is DFQATT and CDR2 is SNEGSKA (reference sequence). The CDR3 region has the DNA TGCAGTTCAAGATTAGCGGGGGGGCGAGATACGCAGTATTTT. It translates to CSSRLAGGRDTQYF.

The chain uses TRBV27 and TRBJ2-7; possible D gene TRBD1, 5 bases. This CDR3 contains 14 residues. Germline values: CDR1 MNHEY, CDR2 SMNVEV (reference sequence). Between the trimmed V and J ends, which lost 4 bases and 2 bases, there was a span of 12 bases. This chain's CDR3 is CASSSDSDTYEQYF. The CDR3 DNA is TGTGCCAGCAGTTCCGACTCGGACACCTACGAGCAGTACTTC.

This chain links TRBV5-5 with TRBJ2-7, with no clear D. CDR1 is SGHKS, CDR2 YYEKEE, per germline (reference sequence). V lost 0 bases to trimming and J lost 2 bases, with 9 bases between them. CDR3 length equals 14 residues. The CDR3 reads CASSLGPSAYEQYF. The CDR3 bases are TGTGCCAGCAGCTTGGGTCCAAGCGCCTACGAGCAGTACTTC.

Points on this clonotype: Mismatch with germline at one junction end may stem from a read error. CDR3 DNA: TGTGCCGGCAGCCCCCGGACAGGGGCAAATCAGCCCCAGCATTTT. It specifies CAGSPRTGANQPQHF. The V call is TRBV7-2, the J call TRBJ1-5, with 9 bases matching TRBD1. Germline CDR1 is SGHTA and CDR2 is FQGNSA. The CDR3 totals 15 residues. Full variable domain (rest looked up from reference TRBV7-2 and TRBJ1-5): GAGVSQSPSNKVTEKGKDVELRCDPISGHTALYWYRQSLGQGLEFLIYFQGNSAPDKSGLPSDRFSAERTGGSVSTLTIQRTQQEDSAVYLCAGSPRTGANQPQHFGDGTRLSIL.